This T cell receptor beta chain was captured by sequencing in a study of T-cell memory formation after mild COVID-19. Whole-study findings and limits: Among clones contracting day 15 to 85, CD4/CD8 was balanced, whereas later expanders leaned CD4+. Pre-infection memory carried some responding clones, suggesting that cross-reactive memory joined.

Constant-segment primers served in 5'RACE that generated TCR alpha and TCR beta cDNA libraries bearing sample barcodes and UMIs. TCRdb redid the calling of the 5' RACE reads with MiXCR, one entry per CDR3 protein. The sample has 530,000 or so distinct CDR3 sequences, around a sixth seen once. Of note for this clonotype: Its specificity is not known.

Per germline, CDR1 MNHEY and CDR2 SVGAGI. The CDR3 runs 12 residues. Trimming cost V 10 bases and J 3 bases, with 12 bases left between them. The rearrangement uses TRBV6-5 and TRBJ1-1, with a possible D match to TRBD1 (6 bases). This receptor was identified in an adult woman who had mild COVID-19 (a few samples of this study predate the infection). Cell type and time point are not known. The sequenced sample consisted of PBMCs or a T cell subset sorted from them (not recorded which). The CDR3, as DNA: TGTGCCACCGTACAGGGCCACACTGAAGCTTTCTTT. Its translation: CATVQGHTEAFF.